These 11 T cell receptor beta chains originate from one sample sequenced in a study of beta chain features in type 1 diabetes. Their recognized antigens are unknown. Regarding the study as a whole: The study found moderately but significantly shorter TCRB CDR3s in all four CD4+ subsets of Type 1 diabetes patients.

Since all of the isolated RNA was reverse transcribed, expressed TCRB transcripts were what got sequenced. Assay used: immunoSEQ multiplex PCR; TCRdb lists only in-frame clones, some missing. The data show under 350,000 clones, 20% to 25% seen once. The sequenced sample consisted of naive CD4+ T cells from blood. Source of these receptors: a woman aged 25 to 39 with type 1 diabetes.

This clone has just a few counts. The rearrangement links TRBV7-9 to TRBJ2-3; 12 bases line up with TRBD2. The CDR3 is 19 amino acids. The junction had 7 bases not matched to a gene; V was cut back by 0 bases and J by 0 bases. Per germline, CDR1 SEHNR and CDR2 FQNEAQ (reference sequence). CDR3 loop: CASSLADLAGGPSTDTQYF. The DNA for the CDR3 is TGTGCCAGCAGCTTAGCAGACCTAGCGGGAGGGCCGAGCACAGATACGCAGTATTTT.

J is TRBJ2-1 and V is TRBV5-4; D is undetermined. Trimming shortened V by 4 bases and J by 0 bases, and 11 bases separated the two germline ends. The CDR3 totals 15 residues. The germline CDR1 and CDR2 sequences are SGHNT and YYREEE (reference sequence). The CDR3 loop reads CASSATTSSYNEQFF. The CDR3 DNA is TGTGCCAGCAGCGCAACTACGAGCTCCTACAATGAGCAGTTCTTC.

This chain links TRBV20-1 with TRBJ2-5; 7 bases map to TRBD2. CDR1 and CDR2 from the germline V gene are DFQATT and SNEGSKA (reference sequence). The CDR3 extends over 11 amino acids. This chain's CDR3 is CRAGVSETQYF. The CDR3 DNA follows: TGCAGGGCGGGAGTATCGGAGACCCAGTACTTC.

The rearrangement uses TRBV15 and TRBJ1-4; D is possibly TRBD1 (6 bases). V lost 9 bases and J lost 7, with 15 bases in between. The V gene's germline CDR1 is LNHNV and CDR2 YYDKDF (reference sequence). The CDR3 spans 13 residues. The DNA of the CDR3 is TGTGCCACAGGAGGGGGGGTTGGTGAAAAACTGTTTTTT. Encoded protein: CATGGGVGEKLFF.

This clone was observed a handful of times. V and J are TRBV6-9 and TRBJ2-5; 10 positions agree with TRBD2. V lost 6 bases and J lost 6; bases outside the gene matches: 10. Germline assignment: CDR1 MNHGY and CDR2 SVAAGI. This CDR3 is built from 15 residues. CDR3: CASRDLAGATKTQYF. CDR3 nucleotides: TGTGCCAGCAGGGATCTAGCGGGAGCGACGAAGACCCAGTACTTC.

This clone was found once. The CDR3 region has the DNA TGTGCCAGCTCACCGGGACAGGGGTCACCCTACGAGCAGTACTTC. It codes for CASSPGQGSPYEQYF. V usage is TRBV18 and J usage is TRBJ2-7; 10 nucleotides agree with TRBD1. V lost 3 bases to trimming and J lost 2 bases; unmatched junction nucleotides: 4. The CDR3 consists of 15 residues. Germline assignment: CDR1 KGHSH and CDR2 LQKENI. Complete variable domain (other parts from reference TRBV18 and TRBJ2-7): NAGVMQNPRHLVRRRGQEARLRCSPMKGHSHVYWYRQLPEEGLKFMVYLQKENIIDESGMPKERFSAEFPKEGPSILRIQQVVRGDSAAYFCASSPGQGSPYEQYFGPGTRLTVT.

This clone was seen more than once but under ten times. The V gene is TRBV5-6, the J gene TRBJ2-1; TRBD1 aligns across 8 bases. Germline assignment: CDR1 SGHDT and CDR2 YYEEEE. Unmatched junction bases numbered 8, after V lost 2 bases and J lost 4 bases. The CDR3 totals 16 residues. The CDR3 DNA reads TGTGCCAGCAGCTTATTTGGGACAGGTGTTTACAATGAGCAGTTCTTC. Its protein product is CASSLFGTGVYNEQFF.

This clone was seen only a few times. CDR3: CASSVRQGGNYGYTF. CDR3 sequence (DNA): TGTGCCAGCAGTGTACGACAGGGTGGTAACTATGGCTACACCTTC. The V gene is TRBV6-1, the J gene TRBJ1-2; 7 nucleotides align to TRBD1. The CDR3 totals 15 residues. Germline trimming cut 4 bases from V and 1 base from J; bases unmatched to any gene: 6. Germline V lookup: CDR1 MNHNS, CDR2 SASEGT.

This chain joins TRBV7-9 and TRBJ2-2; 8 positions agree with TRBD1. The CDR3 has 15 residues. Germline lookup yields CDR1 SEHNR and CDR2 FQNEAQ (reference sequence). Trimming took 5 bases from V and 6 from J; bases not matched to a gene: 8. CDR3 in amino acids: CASSQQGVEAGELFF. The DNA for the CDR3 is TGTGCCAGCAGCCAACAGGGGGTCGAAGCCGGGGAGCTGTTTTTT. The full variable domain, rest sourced from reference TRBV7-9 and TRBJ2-2, is DTGVSQNPRHKITKRGQNVTFRCDPISEHNRLYWYRQTLGQGPEFLTYFQNEAQLEKSRLLSDRFSAERPKGSFSTLEIQRTEQGDSAMYLCASSQQGVEAGELFFGEGSRLTVL.

This chain links TRBV11-2 with TRBJ2-3; tentative D call: TRBD2 (7 bases). This CDR3 is 16 amino acids long. Germline V gene lookup returns CDR1 SGHAT and CDR2 FQNNGV. The V end lost 6 bases, the J end lost 4 bases, and 20 bases lay between the germline ends. The CDR3 protein is CASSPSRQGRADTQYF. The CDR3 nucleotides read TGTGCCAGCAGTCCCTCCCGGCAGGGGAGGGCAGATACGCAGTATTTT.

This clone was counted between two and nine times. The rearrangement uses TRBV19 and TRBJ2-7; the match to TRBD2 covers 7 bases. With 4 bases clipped from V and 3 bases from J, the junction kept 9 bases outside the gene matches. CDR3 length: 15 amino acids. Germline CDR1 LNHDA, CDR2 SQIVND (reference sequence). Here the CDR3 reads CASSTQAGPDYEQYF. CDR3 nucleotides: TGTGCCAGTAGTACCCAAGCGGGACCTGACTACGAGCAGTACTTC. The whole variable domain, filled in from reference TRBV19 and TRBJ2-7, reads DGGITQSPKYLFRKEGQNVTLSCEQNLNHDAMYWYRQDPGQGLRLIYYSQIVNDFQKGDIAEGYSVSREKKESFPLTVTSAQKNPTAFYLCASSTQAGPDYEQYFGPGTRLTVT.